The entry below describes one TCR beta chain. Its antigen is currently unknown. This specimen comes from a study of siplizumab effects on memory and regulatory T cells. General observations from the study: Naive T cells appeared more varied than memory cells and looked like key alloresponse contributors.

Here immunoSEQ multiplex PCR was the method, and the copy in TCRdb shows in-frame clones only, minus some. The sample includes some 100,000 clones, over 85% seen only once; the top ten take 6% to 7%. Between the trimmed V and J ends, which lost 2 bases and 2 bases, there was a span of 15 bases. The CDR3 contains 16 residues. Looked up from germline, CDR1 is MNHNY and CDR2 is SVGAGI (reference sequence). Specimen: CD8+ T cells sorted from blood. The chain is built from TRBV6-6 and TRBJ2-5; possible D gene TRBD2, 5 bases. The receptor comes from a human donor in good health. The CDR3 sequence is CASSYPSRSGQETQYF. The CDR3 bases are TGTGCCAGCAGTTACCCCTCGCGGAGCGGTCAAGAGACCCAGTACTTC.